This T cell receptor (beta chain) was found in a study of blood T cells in healthy people across ages. This CDR3 contains 13 residues. V lost 3 bases to trimming and J lost 4 bases, with 12 bases between them. Germline CDR1 reads DFQATT; CDR2 reads SNEGSKA (reference sequence). Per-sample yields of isolated PBMCs were at least 6.5 million. Alongside a J-beta primer mix, a sample-barcoded 5' primer served in a second PCR lasting roughly 7 to 11 cycles. TCRdb ran MiXCR on the 5' RACE reads and lists one entry per CDR3 protein. The table has around 800,000 distinct CDR3 sequences, 20% to 30% seen once. These data were likewise used in another study, on T cells of mothers and their children.

The sample was blood. The rearrangement uses TRBV20-1 and TRBJ1-2; TRBD1 might be the D (5 bases). The receptor comes from a boy aged 5-17 years in good health. This chain's CDR3 is CSASQGSGYGYTF. The CDR3 nucleotides are TGCAGTGCTAGCCAGGGAAGCGGCTATGGCTACACCTTC.